This entry lists 10 T cell receptor beta chains sequenced from one sample in a study of T cell responses to AZD1222 COVID-19 vaccine. Only in-frame clones appear in the TCRdb table, and some are missing; sequencing was by immunoSEQ multiplex PCR. Among 100,000 to 150,000 clones listed, approximately 88% were seen once. The sequenced sample was peripheral blood, obtained on day 0 of AZD1222 vaccination. The receptors shown here come from an adult in good health.

The rearrangement joins TRBV10-1 to TRBJ2-7; D gene ambiguous. The CDR3 totals 15 residues. Germline CDR1 and CDR2: WNHNN and SYGVQD (reference sequence). V shed 3 bases and J shed 0 bases, with 12 bases lying between them. CDR3 in DNA: TGCGCCAGCAGTGAAGCGAGCCTCGGCTCCTACGAGCAGTACTTC. Its protein is CASSEASLGSYEQYF.

J is TRBJ2-3 and V is TRBV6-5; D remains ambiguous. The germline V and J ends were trimmed by 6 bases and 0 bases, with 7 bases remaining between them. The length of the CDR3 is 13 residues. Per the germline V gene, CDR1 is MNHEY and CDR2 is SVGAGI. CDR3 amino acids: CASRTYSTDTQYF. The CDR3 DNA follows: TGTGCCAGCAGAACCTATAGCACAGATACGCAGTATTTT.

This clone was observed a handful of times. The J gene is TRBJ2-2, the V gene TRBV19; D call uncertain. V gave up 0 bases and J gave up 6 bases, with 5 bases separating them. Germline lookup yields CDR1 LNHDA and CDR2 SQIVND (reference sequence). The CDR3 spans 13 residues. This CDR3 is CASSIDQSGELFF. The CDR3 coding sequence is TGTGCCAGTAGTATAGATCAGTCCGGGGAGCTGTTTTTT.

This chain links TRBV7-2 with TRBJ1-4; D is unclear. The germline gives CDR1 SGHTA, CDR2 FQGNSA. The CDR3 totals 16 residues. V lost 1 base to trimming and J lost 0 bases, with 9 bases between them. The CDR3 region has the DNA TGTGCCAGCAGCTTAGGATTCACAGCAACTAATGAAAAACTGTTTTTT. It yields the protein CASSLGFTATNEKLFF.

This chain links TRBV30 with TRBJ2-5; D may be TRBD2 (5 bases). V gave up 1 base and J gave up 5 bases, with 14 bases separating them. Germline CDR1 is GTSNPN and CDR2 is SVGIG (reference sequence). The CDR3 contains 14 residues. CDR3: CAWSASGRRETQYF. The CDR3 DNA reads as TGTGCCTGGAGTGCATCTGGTAGGAGGGAGACCCAGTACTTC.

This chain joins TRBV5-5 and TRBJ1-2; the match to TRBD1 covers 7 bases. The CDR3 has 17 amino acids. V shed 4 bases and J 5 bases; nucleotides not matched to a gene: 17. Germline CDR1 is SGHKS and CDR2 is YYEKEE (reference sequence). CDR3 amino acids: CASSPLTGLGSEYGYTF. The CDR3 coding sequence is TGTGCCAGCAGCCCACTGACAGGGTTAGGCTCCGAATATGGCTACACCTTC.

This chain links TRBV6-2 or TRBV6-3 with TRBJ1-2; TRBD1 matches at 7 bases. CDR1 MNHEY and CDR2 SVGEGT come from the germline V gene. With 2 bases clipped from V and 4 bases from J, the junction kept 4 bases outside the gene matches. This CDR3 is built from 14 residues. The CDR3 region has the DNA TGTGCCAGCAGTTACCCGGGACAGAGCTATGGCTACACCTTC. Encoded protein: CASSYPGQSYGYTF.

The chain is built from TRBV20-1 and TRBJ1-5; no firm D call. The CDR3 runs 13 residues. Germline V gene lookup returns CDR1 DFQATT and CDR2 SNEGSKA (reference sequence). V was shortened by 3 bases and J by 5 bases, with 11 bases between the two germline ends. The CDR3 protein is CSASPELHQPQHF. The CDR3, as DNA: TGCAGTGCTAGTCCCGAGCTCCATCAGCCCCAGCATTTT.

This chain uses TRBV29-1 with TRBJ2-1, with D maybe TRBD2 (5 bases). This CDR3 is built from 12 residues. Germline V gene sequence: CDR1 SQVTM, CDR2 ANQGSEA. Written as DNA, the CDR3 is TGCACAGCGTTAGAGAGGGACAATGAGCAGTTCTTC. It encodes CTALERDNEQFF.

This clone turned up a few times. The chain links TRBV28 to TRBJ2-1, with 7 bases aligning to TRBD1. V trimming: 6 bases; J trimming: 4 bases; junction bases outside the gene matches: 3. Germline V gives CDR1 MDHEN, CDR2 SYDVKM. This CDR3 has 13 amino acids. CDR3 residues: CASRPTGYNEQFF. The CDR3 DNA sequence: TGTGCCAGCAGACCGACAGGGTACAATGAGCAGTTCTTC.